This TCR beta chain was sequenced for a study of blood T cell repertoires in COVID-19 (dated by TCRdb to 2019 to 2021). Regarding the research as a whole: Collaborator samples came from the United States, Italy and Spain and covered acute and convalescent phases of COVID-19. Sample metadata almost always included a de-identified subject ID, COVID-19 status, age in years and sex. The dataset comprised deeply sampled blood TCRbeta repertoires from subjects exposed to, actively infected with, or recovered from COVID-19. The repertoires were made available in a free public database intended to serve as a resource for research on the immune response to SARS-CoV-2. Where HLA class I and class II types were available, the types were taken from metadata supplied by the sample provider, not from assay-based typing. Samples were obtained from the ongoing ImmuneRACE study (first 160 participants) and from over 1,000 subjects provided by 6 global collaborators. The material from the prospective study consisted of cDNA or gDNA derived from T cells, B-cell-depleted T cells, or PBMCs.

TCRbeta CDR3 regions were amplified from genomic DNA by means of the immunoSEQ Assay, a bias-controlled multiplex PCR. In the original analysis: Nucleated cell counts per sample were estimated from amplification of reference gene primers within the assay. Sequence reads were collapsed and filtered to measure the absolute abundance of every unique TCRbeta CDR3 rearrangement. Productive Simpson clonality was computed per sample as the square root of Simpson's diversity index over productive rearrangements. TCRdb holds this immuneACCESS table with in-frame rearrangements only. Some clones are missing; in checked studies, unresolved V genes explain under half, and the rest has no known cause. V, J and clone size were drawn from that table, and D and trimming were deduced from the DNA. The sample has roughly 140,000 clones on record, approximately 80% of them singletons. The top ten hold more than 4% of the sample.

The collaborating institutions used their own protocols to collect whole blood in K2EDTA tubes. Collaborator samples were shipped for TCRbeta analysis as frozen whole blood, isolated PBMCs, or DNA extracted from either sample type. For CDR1 and CDR2, the germline V gene (reference sequence) lists SEHNR and FQNEAQ. V is cut by 2 bases and J by 7 bases, and the space between the germline ends is 8 bases. The CDR3 runs 12 residues from the cysteine to the phenylalanine. Only the CDR3 DNA is retained, 36 bases long and in frame from the first base. What the research found in general, with its limitations: The quantity of clinical and demographic metadata differed by source and by participant and was supplied without curation.

Worth noting for this clone: This receptor's antigen is unknown. No much larger clone exists at a distance of one base, and base qualities are not known.

The material sequenced was peripheral blood. This clonotype was obtained from a woman between 45 and 65 years old with acute or convalescent COVID-19. This chain is built from TRBV7-9 and TRBJ1-1; no confident D gene assignment can be made. For the CDR3, the sequence is CASSLKGDEAFF. The DNA sequence is TGTGCCAGCAGCTTAAAGGGAGATGAAGCTTTCTTT.